Given below is one T cell receptor (beta chain) in context. The data were taken from a study of blood T cell repertoires in COVID-19. The overall study: The United States, Italy and Spain supplied acute and convalescent COVID-19 samples. From T cells, B-cell-depleted T cells, or PBMCs came the material, which was cDNA or gDNA.

The CDR3 covers 14 residues. The germline CDR1 and CDR2 sequences are LNHDA and SQIVND (reference sequence). V dropped 5 bases and J dropped 3 bases, with 13 bases sitting between them. Per the original data handling: Nucleated cell number was recorded as an estimate derived from reference gene primer amplification. The assay was immunoSEQ multiplex PCR, and TCRdb's table has in-frame clones only and misses some. V, J and clone size are taken as reported in that table, and D and trimming were inferred from the DNA itself. The sample holds fewer than 350,000 clones, over 75% seen once. The gene calls are TRBV19 and TRBJ1-1; D might be TRBD1 (5 bases). This clonotype was obtained from a human donor in a cohort sampled during active COVID-19. Input material: peripheral blood. The CDR3, as DNA: TGTGCCAGTAGTCAACGAAAGGGGTACACTGAAGCTTTCTTT. Protein sequence: CASSQRKGYTEAFF.